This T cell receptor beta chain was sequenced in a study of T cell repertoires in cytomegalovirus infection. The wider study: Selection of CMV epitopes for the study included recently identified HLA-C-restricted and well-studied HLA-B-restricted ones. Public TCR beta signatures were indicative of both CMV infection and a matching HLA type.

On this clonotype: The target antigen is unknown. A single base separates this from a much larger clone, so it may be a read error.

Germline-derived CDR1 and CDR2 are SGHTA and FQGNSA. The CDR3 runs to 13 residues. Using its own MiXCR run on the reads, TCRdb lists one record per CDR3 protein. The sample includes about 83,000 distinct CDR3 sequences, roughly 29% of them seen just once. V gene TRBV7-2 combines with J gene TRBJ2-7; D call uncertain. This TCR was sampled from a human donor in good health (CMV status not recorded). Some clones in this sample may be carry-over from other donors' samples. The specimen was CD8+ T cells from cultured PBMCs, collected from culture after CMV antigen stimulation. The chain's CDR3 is CGVKNADSYEQYF. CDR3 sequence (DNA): TGTGGAGTGAAGAACGCAGACTCCTACGAGCAGTACTTC.